This T cell receptor beta chain was obtained from a study of blood T cell repertoires in COVID-19. The CDR3 contains 15 residues. The germline V gene encodes CDR1 SGDLS and CDR2 YYNGEE. V lost 0 bases and J lost 3, with 10 bases in between. In the original workflow: Reference gene primer amplification gave nucleated cell count estimates. The table came from immunoSEQ multiplex PCR; TCRdb's copy has only in-frame clones and leaves some out. D and trimming were read from the DNA, whereas the V and J calls and clone size are those reported in that table. The repertoire includes 75,000 to 95,000 clones, approximately 91% of them detected once, and less than 2% sits in the top ten.

The J gene is TRBJ2-1, the V gene TRBV9, with D possibly matching TRBD1 (5 bases). The source is a man between 60 and 70 years old with acute or convalescent COVID-19. Specimen: peripheral blood. As DNA, the CDR3 is TGTGCCAGCAGCGTAGAAGGGGATGTCTACAATGAGCAGTTCTTC. Protein: CASSVEGDVYNEQFF. The full variable domain, completed using reference TRBV9 and TRBJ2-1, is DSGVTQTPKHLITATGQRVTLRCSPRSGDLSVYWYQQSLDQGLQFLIQYYNGEERAKGNILERFSAQQFPDLHSELNLSSLELGDSALYFCASSVEGDVYNEQFFGPGTRLTVL.